The 10 T cell receptor beta chains listed next were all sequenced from one sample in a study of post-analysis software for immune sequencing data. The library was made from cDNA and included unique molecular identifiers. A single record per CDR3 protein comes from TCRdb applying MiXCR to the PCR reads. The table has about 460,000 distinct CDR3 sequences, 40% to 55% seen once. Study results and limitations: TRBV5-6, TRBV5-1 and TRBV20-1 belonged to a set of roughly five TRBV segments that were more frequent in patients than controls.

The antigens for these receptors are not known. Sequencing was performed on blood. The receptor source for this set is a girl aged 5 to 17 with multiple sclerosis.

Here the CDR3 DNA reads TGTGCCAGCAGCCCGGGGGACTTCACAGATACGCAGTATTTT. Translating gives CASSPGDFTDTQYF. The V gene is TRBV7-3, the J gene TRBJ2-3; weak D call: TRBD2 (6 bases). The CDR3 runs 14 residues. Germline V gives CDR1 SGHTA, CDR2 FQGTGA. V gave up 5 bases and J gave up 2 bases, with 11 bases separating them.

The V gene is TRBV20-1, the J gene TRBJ2-7; 9 nucleotides match TRBD1. Trimming cost V 4 bases and J 4 bases; bases outside gene matches: 5. The CDR3 loop spans 13 amino acids. Per germline, CDR1 DFQATT and CDR2 SNEGSKA (reference sequence). The CDR3 DNA reads as TGCAGTGCTACCGGGACAGGGATTTACGAGCAGTACTTC. It codes for CSATGTGIYEQYF.

This chain uses TRBV10-3 with TRBJ2-3, with D unresolved. Between the trimmed V and J ends, which lost 0 bases and 5 bases, there was a span of 9 bases. The germline gives CDR1 ENHRY, CDR2 SYGVKD. This CDR3 has 14 amino acids. The CDR3 DNA reads as TGTGCCATCAGTGAGTCGATTTTAGGAGATACGCAGTATTTT. It translates to CAISESILGDTQYF.

This chain uses TRBV12-3 or TRBV12-4 with TRBJ2-5; 9 positions match TRBD2. This CDR3 spans 14 amino acids. Trimming cost V 7 bases and J 4 bases; bases outside gene matches: 7. CDR3 coding DNA: TGTGCCAGCACCCTTAGCGGGAGAGGAGAGACCCAGTACTTC. This sequence encodes CASTLSGRGETQYF.

This clonotype was detected only a few times. The CDR3 loop is CASSPQGVSTDTQYF. In DNA, the CDR3 is TGTGCCAGCAGTCCACAGGGGGTTAGCACAGATACGCAGTATTTT. The chain is built from TRBV28 and TRBJ2-3; 8 positions agree with TRBD1. This CDR3 is built from 15 residues. Looked up from germline, CDR1 is MDHEN and CDR2 is SYDVKM. The J segment lost 0 bases and the V segment lost 5 bases, leaving 4 bases of the junction unmatched.

The rearrangement joins TRBV7-3 to TRBJ2-5; TRBD1 agrees at 7 bases. The CDR3 loop spans 14 amino acids. Germline assignment: CDR1 SGHTA and CDR2 FQGTGA. Trimming cost V 5 bases and J 3 bases; bases outside gene matches: 6. In DNA, the CDR3 is TGTGCCAGCAGCCCCGGACAGGTTGAAGAGACCCAGTACTTC. It translates to CASSPGQVEETQYF.

This chain connects TRBV27 to TRBJ2-5; D may be TRBD2 (6 bases). This CDR3 has 15 amino acids. The ends were cut back, 5 bases at V and 4 bases at J, with 17 bases in the middle. CDR1 and CDR2 (germline): MNHEY, SMNVEV (reference sequence). The DNA of the CDR3 is TGTGCCAGCAGTCCAACCGGGACTGACGTAGAGACCCAGTACTTC. Amino acids: CASSPTGTDVETQYF.

The V gene is TRBV13, the J gene TRBJ2-5; 11 positions agree with TRBD2. CDR1 and CDR2 from the germline V gene are PRHDT and FYEKMQ (reference sequence). With 4 bases clipped from V and 1 base from J, the junction kept 5 bases outside the gene matches. The CDR3 extends over 16 amino acids. CDR3 nucleotide sequence: TGTGCCAGCAGCTCCGGACTAGCGGGTCTCCAAGAGACCCAGTACTTC. Its translation is CASSSGLAGLQETQYF. The whole variable domain, filled in from reference TRBV13 and TRBJ2-5, reads AAGVIQSPRHLIKEKRETATLKCYPIPRHDTVYWYQQGPGQDPQFLISFYEKMQSDKGSIPDRFSAQQFSDYHSELNMSSLELGDSALYFCASSSGLAGLQETQYFGPGTRLLVL.

This chain connects TRBV4-1 to TRBJ1-2; 10 positions match TRBD1. This CDR3 contains 19 residues. The germline V gene has CDR1 MGHRA and CDR2 YSYEKL. Unmatched junction bases numbered 16, after V lost 1 base and J lost 5 bases. Here the CDR3 reads CASSQAGDLGTGERYGYTF. CDR3 sequence (DNA): TGCGCCAGCAGCCAAGCTGGGGATCTGGGGACAGGGGAACGATATGGCTACACCTTC.

This clonotype has only a few counts. The rearrangement uses TRBV9 and TRBJ2-1; the match to TRBD2 covers 7 bases. Per the germline V gene, CDR1 is SGDLS and CDR2 is YYNGEE. Trimming at V came to 4 bases and at J to 7 bases, leaving 14 bases not matched to a gene. This CDR3 spans 16 amino acids. CDR3 coding DNA: TGTGCCAGCAGCACCCGACGAGCGGGAAGGATAAATGAGCAGTTCTTC. Translation: CASSTRRAGRINEQFF.